This T cell receptor (beta chain) appears in the sequencing data of a study of T cell responses to AZD1222 COVID-19 vaccine. Of note for this clone: Its antigen is unidentified.

This table comes from immunoSEQ multiplex PCR, and its TCRdb copy is limited to in-frame clones, with some not included. The table lists 150,000 or so clones, 80% to 95% of them singletons, with approximately 3% in the top ten. Study results and limitations: Spike was spanned by vaccine-associated CD4 TCRs, which were dominant at 160-218 and 743-854. Seropositive status at baseline applied to only a handful of AZD1222 recipients. Increased Spike-specific TCR breadth and depth were observed after two AZD1222 doses. In all cases, repertoires were sampled only after the peak T cell response.

Per germline, CDR1 SGDLS and CDR2 YYNGEE. Unmatched junction bases numbered 3, after V lost 3 bases and J lost 0 bases. This CDR3 region has 15 residues. The J gene is TRBJ1-1, the V gene TRBV9; 9 nucleotides align to TRBD1. Sequenced material: peripheral blood, taken on day 0 of MenACWY control vaccination. The sequence came from an adult in good health. Written as DNA, the CDR3 is TGTGCCAGCAGCGCGGGACAGGGCATGAACACTGAAGCTTTCTTT. Protein sequence: CASSAGQGMNTEAFF.